The next 27 T cell receptor beta chains were all read from a single sample in a study of shared clonotypes between healthy human individuals. The table came from immunoSEQ multiplex PCR; TCRdb's copy has only in-frame clones and leaves some out. The top ten hold more than 0.1% of the sample, which has millions of clones, roughly 94% seen once. Sequenced: naive CD4+ T cells sorted from blood. Stated subset: CD45RA+ positively selected. These receptors were obtained from a man aged 18 to 29 in good health.

J is TRBJ1-1 and V is TRBV21-1; the table's D call, TRBD1, was not checked against the DNA. TRBV21-1 is shown as a pseudogene. This CDR3 contains 16 residues. Here the CDR3 DNA reads TGTGCCAGCAAAGGCAACTGGACAGGAGGTCTGGGTGAAGCTTTCTTT. This gives the protein CASKGNWTGGLGEAFF.

The V gene is TRBV6-6, the J gene TRBJ2-7; D may match TRBD1 or TRBD2 (6 bases each). CDR1 and CDR2 from the germline V gene are MNHNY and SVGAGI (reference sequence). This CDR3 spans 16 amino acids. The V and J ends lost 5 bases and 7 bases respectively, with 24 bases between them. CDR3 loop: CASSGRGGAAGGEQYF. In DNA, the CDR3 is TGTGCCAGCAGTGGCCGAGGGGGAGCCGCCGGGGGTGAGCAGTACTTC.

This clone is a singleton in its sample. The chain has TRBV7-9 and TRBJ1-6, with D tentatively TRBD1 (6 bases). The CDR3 has 12 residues. Germline CDR1 and CDR2: SEHNR and FQNEAQ (reference sequence). Deletions cut 3 bases from V and 11 bases from J, with 8 bases between. The CDR3 DNA reads as TGTGCCAGCAGCTTTTGGGGGCCACCCCTCCACTTT. Residues: CASSFWGPPLHF.

This rearrangement joins TRBV4-1 to TRBJ2-7, with TRBD2 matching 12 bases. Germline V CDR1 and CDR2: MGHRA, YSYEKL. V trimming: 2 bases; J trimming: 5 bases; junction bases outside the gene matches: 4. The CDR3 runs to 15 residues. The CDR3 DNA follows: TGCGCCAGCAGCCAACGGACTAGCGGGGCCCACGAGCAGTACTTC. Protein sequence: CASSQRTSGAHEQYF.

The chain has TRBV6-6 and TRBJ2-1; D may correspond to TRBD1 or TRBD2 (5 bases each). Germline V CDR1 and CDR2: MNHNY, SVGAGI (reference sequence). This CDR3 spans 15 amino acids. The V end lost 2 bases, the J end lost 8 bases, and 16 bases lay between the germline ends. The CDR3: CASSYGTSSGDEQFF. As DNA, the CDR3 is TGTGCCAGCAGTTACGGGACCTCCTCGGGCGATGAGCAGTTCTTC.

V usage is TRBV5-1 and J usage is TRBJ2-1; TRBD1 agrees at 7 bases. Germline V lookup: CDR1 SGHRS, CDR2 YFSETQ. The CDR3 has 15 amino acids. J gave up 3 bases and V 3 bases, and 6 bases lay outside the gene matches. The CDR3 sequence is CASSSEGDSYNEQFF. The CDR3 DNA is TGCGCCAGCAGCTCGGAAGGGGACAGCTACAATGAGCAGTTCTTC. The full variable domain, in which reference TRBV5-1 and TRBJ2-1 provide the parts outside the CDR3, is KAGVTQTPRYLIKTRGQQVTLSCSPISGHRSVSWYQQTPGQGLQFLFEYFSETQRNKGNFPGRFSGRQFSNSRSEMNVSTLELGDSALYLCASSSEGDSYNEQFFGPGTRLTVL.

The genes are TRBV19 and TRBJ1-4, with 8 bases fitting TRBD1. The junction had 11 bases not matched to a gene; V was cut back by 10 bases and J by 10 bases. The CDR3 totals 13 residues. Germline CDR1 reads LNHDA; CDR2 reads SQIVND (reference sequence). The CDR3 protein is CATTGHGTGKLFF. CDR3 bases: TGTGCCACAACGGGACATGGGACAGGAAAACTGTTTTTT.

V is TRBV11-2 and J is TRBJ2-1, with 9 positions matching TRBD2. After removal of 0 bases from V and 0 bases from J, the junction contained 3 bases not matched to a gene. From germline, CDR1 is SGHAT and CDR2 FQNNGV. This CDR3 has 17 amino acids. DNA of the CDR3: TGTGCCAGCAGCTTAGATCGTAGCGGGAGCTCCTACAATGAGCAGTTCTTC. This translates into CASSLDRSGSSYNEQFF.

CDR3 DNA sequence: TGTGCCAGCAGCCCGCAGGGTACCGGAAACACCATATATTTT. This codes for CASSPQGTGNTIYF. V and J are TRBV5-5 and TRBJ1-3; possibly TRBD1 for D (5 bases). Trimming removed 4 bases at V and 4 bases at J, with 12 bases between. The germline V gene has CDR1 SGHKS and CDR2 YYEKEE (reference sequence). There are 14 residues in the CDR3.

This clone was recorded only once. V and J are TRBV11-2 and TRBJ2-1; 8 nucleotides agree with TRBD2. V was clipped by 0 bases and J by 7 bases; unmatched bases: 8. Germline values: CDR1 SGHAT, CDR2 FQNNGV. This CDR3 contains 16 residues. CDR3 sequence reads: CASSLELAGGRNEQFF. The DNA of the CDR3 is TGTGCCAGCAGCTTAGAGTTGGCGGGAGGTCGTAATGAGCAGTTCTTC. The full variable domain, rest sourced from reference TRBV11-2 and TRBJ2-1, is EAGVAQSPRYKIIEKRQSVAFWCNPISGHATLYWYQQILGQGPKLLIQFQNNGVVDDSQLPKDRFSAERLKGVDSTLKIQPAKLEDSAVYLCASSLELAGGRNEQFFGPGTRLTVL.

The gene calls are TRBV11-2 and TRBJ2-5; D is ambiguous. The CDR3 spans 14 residues. Germline CDR1 and CDR2: SGHAT and FQNNGV. The ends were cut back, 5 bases at V and 5 bases at J, with 15 bases in the middle. Here the CDR3 DNA reads TGTGCCAGCAGCGGGCGTACCGTCGGCGAGACCCAGTACTTC. Its translation: CASSGRTVGETQYF.

The sample holds one count of this clone. A much larger clone differs by one base, so this may be a read error. The chain uses TRBV30 and TRBJ1-5; possibly TRBD1 for D (5 bases). From germline, CDR1 is GTSNPN and CDR2 SVGIG (reference sequence). Trimming removed 5 bases from V and 9 bases from J, with 17 bases in between. The CDR3 has 13 residues. The CDR3 sequence is CAWQPGRDRPQHF. CDR3 DNA: TGTGCCTGGCAACCGGGACGGGATCGGCCCCAGCATTTT.

V and J are TRBV5-6 and TRBJ1-6, with D perhaps TRBD1 (6 bases). The V and J ends lost 2 bases and 0 bases respectively, with 9 bases between them. This CDR3 is built from 16 residues. CDR1 is SGHDT and CDR2 is YYEEEE in the germline V gene. In DNA, the CDR3 is TGTGCCAGCAGCTTCGGACAGAGCTCCTATAATTCACCCCTCCACTTT. This encodes CASSFGQSSYNSPLHF.

CDR3 DNA sequence: TGTGCCACTCAGAATGTGGGGACAGGGAACTATGGCTACACCTTC. Translating it yields CATQNVGTGNYGYTF. The genes are TRBV6-6 and TRBJ1-2; 9 bases map to TRBD1. Unmatched junction bases numbered 11, after V lost 10 bases and J lost 2 bases. CDR3 length: 15 residues. Germline assignment: CDR1 MNHNY and CDR2 SVGAGI (reference sequence).

This clone has just one count. This sequence joins TRBV7-2 and TRBJ2-1, with 13 nucleotides matching TRBD2. Germline CDR1 is SGHTA and CDR2 is FQGNSA. The CDR3 is made up of 16 amino acids. V lost 0 bases, J lost 6 bases, and 2 bases stayed unmatched. The CDR3 coding sequence is TGTGCCAGCAGCTTAGCGCGACTAGCGGGGGGCAATGAGCAGTTCTTC. Translated, it gives CASSLARLAGGNEQFF.

The rearrangement links TRBV4-3 to TRBJ2-5; D is uncertain. The V end lost 2 bases, the J end lost 7 bases, and 17 bases lay between the germline ends. Germline loops: CDR1 LGHNA, CDR2 YSLEER. This CDR3 spans 15 amino acids. As DNA, the CDR3 is TGCGCCAGCAGCCAAACCTTAGGCGGAGTGGGGACCCAGTACTTC. Its translation: CASSQTLGGVGTQYF.

The chain joins TRBV2 to TRBJ1-6; weak D call: TRBD1 (5 bases). Germline V gene sequence: CDR1 SNHLY, CDR2 FYNNEI. This CDR3 has 19 amino acids. Between the trimmed V and J ends, which lost 0 bases and 1 base, there was a span of 16 bases. Written as DNA, the CDR3 is TGTGCCAGCAGTGAAGCCGAGCAGGGAATCGGTTCCTATAATTCACCCCTCCACTTT. This translates into CASSEAEQGIGSYNSPLHF.

V is TRBV10-3 and J is TRBJ2-5; D is possibly TRBD2 (6 bases). The CDR3 is 16 amino acids. Trimming stripped 3 bases from V and 0 bases from J, with 14 bases between. CDR1 ENHRY and CDR2 SYGVKD come from the germline V gene. The CDR3 here is CAISENEGLNQETQYF. CDR3 DNA: TGTGCCATCAGTGAAAATGAGGGACTGAACCAAGAGACCCAGTACTTC.

The chain has TRBV10-2 and TRBJ1-4, with a possible D match to TRBD1 (5 bases). CDR3 length equals 14 residues. Trimming removed 8 bases from V and 4 bases from J, with 14 bases in between. Looked up from germline, CDR1 is WSHSY and CDR2 is SAAADI. The CDR3 DNA sequence: TGCGCCAGCCGGATGACAGTGGGTAATGAAAAACTGTTTTTT. Amino acid sequence: CASRMTVGNEKLFF.

V usage is TRBV5-1 and J usage is TRBJ1-6; 7 bases match TRBD1. The ends lost 4 bases at V and 7 bases at J; junction bases unmatched: 5. The CDR3 is 14 residues long. Germline V gene lookup returns CDR1 SGHRS and CDR2 YFSETQ. The CDR3 region has the DNA TGCGCCAGCAGCCGAGGACAGGAAAATTCACCCCTCCACTTT. Translated: CASSRGQENSPLHF.

The chain couples TRBV12-5 to TRBJ2-1, with TRBD2 identical over 11 bases. This CDR3 has 18 amino acids. J was trimmed by 4 bases and V by 4 bases; bases with no gene match: 12. Germline values: CDR1 LGHNT, CDR2 FRNRAP. CDR3 bases: TGTGCTAGTGGTTCGGCCGGGACTAGCGGAATAATGTACAATGAGCAGTTCTTC. It encodes CASGSAGTSGIMYNEQFF.

The chain uses TRBV6-5 and TRBJ1-5; TRBD1 is a possible D gene (6 bases). Trimming took off 6 bases at V and 4 bases at J, with 10 bases between the two ends. The CDR3 loop spans 13 amino acids. Germline V lookup: CDR1 MNHEY, CDR2 SVGAGI. The CDR3 sequence is CASRQGLNQPQHF. The CDR3 DNA reads TGTGCCAGCAGACAGGGTTTAAATCAGCCCCAGCATTTT.

The V gene is TRBV6-5, the J gene TRBJ1-2; D is possibly TRBD1 (6 bases). V was clipped by 0 bases and J by 4 bases, with 15 bases between them. This CDR3 has 16 amino acids. CDR1 and CDR2 from the germline V gene are MNHEY and SVGAGI. CDR3 amino acids: CASSYSGRGDFYGYTF. As DNA, the CDR3 is TGTGCCAGCAGTTACTCGGGTAGGGGGGACTTCTATGGCTACACCTTC.

V and J are TRBV11-3 and TRBJ2-3, with D perhaps being TRBD1 or TRBD2 (5 bases each). In germline, CDR1 is SGHNT, CDR2 YENEEA. This CDR3 has 15 amino acids. Trimming shortened V by 5 bases and J by 3 bases, and 15 bases separated the two germline ends. CDR3 region: CASSEGFGTTDTQYF. The CDR3 coding sequence is TGTGCCAGCAGCGAAGGTTTCGGGACGACAGATACGCAGTATTTT. Drawing the rest from reference TRBV11-3 and TRBJ2-3, the complete variable domain is EAGVVQSPRYKIIEKKQPVAFWCNPISGHNTLYWYLQNLGQGPELLIRYENEEAVDDSQLPKDRFSAERLKGVDSTLKIQPAELGDSAVYLCASSEGFGTTDTQYFGPGTRLTVL.

This chain links TRBV29-1 with TRBJ1-1; possible D gene TRBD1, 5 bases. The V end lost 4 bases, the J end lost 3 bases, and 12 bases lay between the germline ends. CDR1 SQVTM and CDR2 ANQGSEA come from the germline V gene. The length of the CDR3 is 13 residues. The CDR3, as DNA: TGCAGCGTTGCGGGGGTTAGGGACACTGAAGCTTTCTTT. This translates into CSVAGVRDTEAFF.

On this clone itself: Other nucleotide sequences in the sample specify the same CDR3. The rearrangement uses TRBV5-1 and TRBJ2-3; D gene ambiguous. The CDR3 totals 15 residues. Germline lookup yields CDR1 SGHRS and CDR2 YFSETQ. The V gene lost 0 bases and the J gene lost 1 base, with 9 bases spanning the gap. The CDR3 DNA reads TGCGCCAGCAGCTTGGACGGAACCGGCACAGATACGCAGTATTTT. It encodes CASSLDGTGTDTQYF. Supplemented by reference TRBV5-1 and TRBJ2-3, the full variable domain reads KAGVTQTPRYLIKTRGQQVTLSCSPISGHRSVSWYQQTPGQGLQFLFEYFSETQRNKGNFPGRFSGRQFSNSRSEMNVSTLELGDSALYLCASSLDGTGTDTQYFGPGTRLTVL.

CDR3 nucleotides: TGTGCCAGCAGTTTATCGTGGCGGGAGAGCGGTCTGGAGCAGTACTTC. Its translation is CASSLSWRESGLEQYF. The chain has TRBV27 and TRBJ2-7, with TRBD2 matching over 7 bases. The CDR3 contains 16 residues. J was trimmed by 7 bases and V by 0 bases; bases with no gene match: 12. In germline, CDR1 is MNHEY, CDR2 SMNVEV (reference sequence).